The T cell receptor beta chain under discussion was sequenced for a study of patients and donors after allogeneic stem cell transplantation. The germline CDR1 and CDR2 sequences are MGHRA and YSYEKL. V lost 2 bases, J lost 0 bases, and 11 bases lay in between. CDR3 length: 15 residues. This clonotype was counted only a few times. TCRdb independently ran MiXCR on the RT-PCR reads; one entry per CDR3 protein. Among 800,000 to 1,000,000 distinct CDR3 sequences listed, approximately 18% were seen once. This sequence originates from a human donor who was either an allogeneic HSCT recipient or a stem cell or donor lymphocyte infusion donor (not recorded which). It is not recorded whose cells these are; they may come from a transplant donor. The source material was blood, either unsorted or a sorted T cell fraction (not recorded which). The chain uses TRBV4-1 and TRBJ2-7, with D maybe TRBD1 (6 bases). The CDR3 DNA reads as TGCGCCAGCAGCCAACCTAGGGACACCTCCTACGAGCAGTACTTC. It codes for CASSQPRDTSYEQYF.